Sequencing of this T cell receptor beta chain was carried out in a study of CD8 T cells in ankylosing spondylitis (dated by TCRdb to the late 2010s). As for the study more broadly: The study set out to find disease-linked TCR variants by profiling T cell receptor beta repertoires in ankylosing spondylitis patients and healthy donors. The full study cohort comprised approximately 23 ankylosing spondylitis patients and about a hundred healthy donors. Peripheral blood was sampled, and synovial fluid was also collected from ankylosing spondylitis patients.

This clonotype came up a few times. Its antigen is not yet known. There are no base qualities to consult, and no much larger clone falls within one base. Overall study results and their limits: The disease-linked clones showed a CD8+ phenotype and occurred at relatively low frequencies in peripheral blood. Blood from ankylosing spondylitis patients appeared to be characterized by a TCR beta motif composed of 7 to 9 highly homologous amino acid variants. Some motif variants were previously reported in synovial fluid and blood of reactive arthritis patients, suggesting common disease-initiation mechanisms. The disease-linked clones were reported as significantly enriched in matched synovial fluid samples from ankylosing spondylitis patients.

Instrument used: Illumina HiSeq 2500. TCR beta libraries were prepared by quantitative 5'-RACE with molecular barcodes. From the authors' description of their analysis: A new computational method based on a probabilistic model of VDJ rearrangement was used to identify disease-linked TCR variants. TCRdb reprocessed the public reads (quality trimming at Q25 with fastp, clone calling with MiXCR) and kept in-frame beta chains. Every distinct CDR3 protein forms one entry, paired with its most common genes and DNA. It is TCRdb's table, rather than the study itself, that gives the V and J calls and clone size. The sample yields under 950,000 distinct CDR3 sequences; over 15% were counted once. The ten biggest clones cover 15% to 20% of the sample. The germline V gene encodes CDR1 SGHTA and CDR2 FQGNSA. The CDR3 runs 13 residues from the cysteine to the phenylalanine. Only the CDR3 DNA stays, 39 bases, in frame from base 1. Trimming takes 0 bases from V and 15 bases from J, and the germline ends sit 14 bases apart.

The sequence derives from a male donor with ankylosing spondylitis. Sequencing input: blood, either unsorted or a sorted T cell fraction (not recorded which). The chain was built from TRBV7-2 and TRBJ2-2; the D gene is not confidently resolved. The bases read TGTGCCAGCAGCTTAGCGGAAGGACCCGCTTTGTTTTTT. This is translated as CASSLAEGPALFF.